This T cell receptor (beta chain) stems from a study of post-analysis software for immune sequencing data. About the research overall: Relapsing-remitting, secondary progressive and progressive-relapsing courses of multiple sclerosis were included. General study results and limits: Those with multiple sclerosis, the patient group, showed significantly lower normalized Chao1 diversity than controls. TRBV5-6, TRBV5-1 and TRBV20-1 were among four or five TRBV segments more frequent in patients than controls.

This clonotype turned up a few times. What it recognizes is unknown. Tagging with unique molecular identifiers was a feature of the TCR beta cDNA libraries. Approximately 500,000 cDNA molecules were recovered from an input of about 0.85 to 11 million T cells. TCRdb itself ran the PCR reads through MiXCR, one entry per CDR3 protein. The sample shows roughly 800,000 distinct CDR3 sequences, 25% to 30% of them seen only once. This CDR3 spans 17 amino acids. Germline loops: CDR1 SEHNR, CDR2 FQNEAQ (reference sequence). The ends were cut back, 3 bases at V and 2 bases at J, with 19 bases in the middle. This TCR came from a girl between 5 and 17 years old with multiple sclerosis. The sample taken for sequencing was blood. The chain links TRBV7-9 to TRBJ1-2; the D gene is possibly TRBD1 (5 bases). The CDR3 DNA reads TGTGCCAGCAGCTTTTATATGCTTGGGGCGCGCAACTATGGCTACACCTTC. Its protein product is CASSFYMLGARNYGYTF.